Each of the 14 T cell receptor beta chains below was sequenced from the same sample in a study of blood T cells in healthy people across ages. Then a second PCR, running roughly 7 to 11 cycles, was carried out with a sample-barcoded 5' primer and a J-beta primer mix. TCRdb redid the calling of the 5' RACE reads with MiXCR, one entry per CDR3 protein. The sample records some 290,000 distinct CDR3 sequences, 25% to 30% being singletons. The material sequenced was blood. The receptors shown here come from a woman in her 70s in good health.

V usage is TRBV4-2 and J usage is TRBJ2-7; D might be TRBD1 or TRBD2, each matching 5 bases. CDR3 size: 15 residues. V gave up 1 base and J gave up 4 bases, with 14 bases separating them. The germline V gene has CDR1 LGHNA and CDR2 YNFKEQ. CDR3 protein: CASSQGSEGSYEQYF. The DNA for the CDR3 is TGTGCCAGCAGCCAAGGTTCAGAGGGGAGTTACGAGCAGTACTTC.

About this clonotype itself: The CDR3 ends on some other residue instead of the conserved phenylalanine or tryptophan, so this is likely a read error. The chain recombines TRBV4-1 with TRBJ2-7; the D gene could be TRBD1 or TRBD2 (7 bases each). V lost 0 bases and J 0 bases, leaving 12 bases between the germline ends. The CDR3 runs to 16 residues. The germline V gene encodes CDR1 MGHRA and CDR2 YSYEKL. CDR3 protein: CASSQDQGGISYEQYL. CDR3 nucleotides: TGCGCCAGCAGCCAAGATCAGGGGGGGATCTCCTACGAGCAGTACCTC.

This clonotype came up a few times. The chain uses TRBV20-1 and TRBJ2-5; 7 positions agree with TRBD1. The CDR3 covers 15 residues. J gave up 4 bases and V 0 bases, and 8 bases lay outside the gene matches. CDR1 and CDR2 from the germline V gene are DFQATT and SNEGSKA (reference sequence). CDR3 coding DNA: TGCAGTGCTAGAGATCAACTCACAGGGGTAGAGACCCAGTACTTC. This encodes CSARDQLTGVETQYF.

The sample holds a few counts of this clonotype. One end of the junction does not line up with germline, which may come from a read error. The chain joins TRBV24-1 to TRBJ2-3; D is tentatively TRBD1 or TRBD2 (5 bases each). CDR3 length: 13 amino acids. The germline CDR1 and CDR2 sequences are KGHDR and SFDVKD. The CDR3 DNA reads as TGCGCCACCAGTCGAGGGGACACAGATACGCAGTATTTT. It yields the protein CATSRGDTDTQYF.

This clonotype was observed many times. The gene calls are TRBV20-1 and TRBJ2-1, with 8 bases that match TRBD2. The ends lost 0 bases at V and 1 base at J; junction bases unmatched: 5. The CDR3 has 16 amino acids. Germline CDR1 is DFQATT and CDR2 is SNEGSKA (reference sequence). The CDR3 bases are TGCAGTGCTAGAGATATGAGCGGGAGATCCTACAATGAGCAGTTCTTC. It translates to CSARDMSGRSYNEQFF.

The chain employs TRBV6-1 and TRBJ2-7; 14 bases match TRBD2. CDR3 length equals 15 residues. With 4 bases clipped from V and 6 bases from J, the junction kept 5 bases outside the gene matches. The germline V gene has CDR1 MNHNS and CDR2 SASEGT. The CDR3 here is CASSAGTSGSFEQYF. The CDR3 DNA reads TGTGCCAGCAGTGCAGGGACTAGCGGGAGTTTCGAGCAGTACTTC.

The CDR3 coding sequence is TGTGCCAGCAGCTCGGGACTAGCGGGAGCAGCAGAGACCCAGTACTTC. This codes for CASSSGLAGAAETQYF. This chain connects TRBV5-4 to TRBJ2-5, with 14 positions matching TRBD2. V trimming: 3 bases; J trimming: 4 bases; junction bases outside the gene matches: 5. The length of the CDR3 is 16 residues. CDR1 is SGHNT, CDR2 YYREEE, per germline (reference sequence).

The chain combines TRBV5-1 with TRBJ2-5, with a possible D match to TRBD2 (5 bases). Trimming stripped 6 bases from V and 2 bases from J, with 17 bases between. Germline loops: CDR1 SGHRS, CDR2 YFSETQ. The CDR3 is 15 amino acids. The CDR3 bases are TGCGCCAGCATGCCAACGATAGGGAGACAAGAGACCCAGTACTTC. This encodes CASMPTIGRQETQYF.

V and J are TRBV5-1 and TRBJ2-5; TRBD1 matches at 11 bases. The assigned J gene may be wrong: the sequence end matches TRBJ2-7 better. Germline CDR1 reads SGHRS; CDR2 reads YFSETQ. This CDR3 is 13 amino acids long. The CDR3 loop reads CASSSGTGGEQYF. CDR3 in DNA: TGCGCCAGCAGCTCTGGGACAGGGGGCGAGCAGTACTTC.

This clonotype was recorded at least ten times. CDR3 DNA sequence: TGTGCCAGCAGACTACAGGGTTCGAACACCGGGGAGCTGTTTTTT. Amino acid sequence: CASRLQGSNTGELFF. V and J are TRBV12-3 or TRBV12-4 and TRBJ2-2; D possibly corresponds to TRBD1 (6 bases). The length of the CDR3 is 15 residues. V lost 6 bases to trimming and J lost 0 bases, with 11 bases between them.

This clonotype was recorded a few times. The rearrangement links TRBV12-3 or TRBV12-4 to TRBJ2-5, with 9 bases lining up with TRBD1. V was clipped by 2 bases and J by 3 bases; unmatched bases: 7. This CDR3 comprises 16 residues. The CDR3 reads CASSLITGGSKETQYF. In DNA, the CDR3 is TGTGCCAGCAGTTTAATAACAGGGGGCTCCAAAGAGACCCAGTACTTC.

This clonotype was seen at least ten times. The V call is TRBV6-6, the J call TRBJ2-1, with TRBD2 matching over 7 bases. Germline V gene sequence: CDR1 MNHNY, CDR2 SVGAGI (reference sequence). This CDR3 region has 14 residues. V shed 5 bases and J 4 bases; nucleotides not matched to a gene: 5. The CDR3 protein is CASSRAGTYNEQFF. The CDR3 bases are TGTGCCAGCAGTCGAGCGGGGACGTACAATGAGCAGTTCTTC.

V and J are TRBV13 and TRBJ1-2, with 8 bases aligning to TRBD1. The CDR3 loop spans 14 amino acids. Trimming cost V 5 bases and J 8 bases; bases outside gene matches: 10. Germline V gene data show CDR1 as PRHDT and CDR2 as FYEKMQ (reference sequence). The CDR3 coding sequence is TGTGCCAGCAGCGCACGGACAGGGTTTTACGGCTACACCTTC. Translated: CASSARTGFYGYTF.

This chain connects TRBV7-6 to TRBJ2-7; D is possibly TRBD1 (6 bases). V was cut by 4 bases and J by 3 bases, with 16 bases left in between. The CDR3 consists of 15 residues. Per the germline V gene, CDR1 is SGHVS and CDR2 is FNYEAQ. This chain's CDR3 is CASSYKPQGDYEQYF. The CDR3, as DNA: TGTGCCAGCAGCTATAAACCACAGGGAGACTACGAGCAGTACTTC.